Following are 30 T cell receptor beta chains from one sample sequenced in a study of cytomegalovirus exposure and HLA in healthy donors. The PCR employed 60 Vbeta primers together with 13 Jbeta primers. Clones were read by immunoSEQ multiplex PCR, and TCRdb kept only the in-frame ones, dropping some. The data contain some 150,000 clones, 65% to 75% of them singletons. Material: PBMCs. These receptor sequences come from a man younger than 30 in good health and CMV-seronegative.

The chain employs TRBV25-1 and TRBJ1-2, with D maybe TRBD1 (5 bases). With 1 base removed from V and 7 bases from J, the gap between germline ends came to 19 bases. The germline V gene has CDR1 MGHDK and CDR2 SYGVNS. The CDR3 consists of 16 residues. Written as DNA, the CDR3 is TGTGCCAGCAGTGAATCAATGTATGGCAGGAGGGGTGGCTACACCTTC. This gives the protein CASSESMYGRRGGYTF.

This clone occurred once. The V gene is TRBV10-3, the J gene TRBJ1-6; 7 bases align to TRBD1. V gave up 9 bases and J gave up 6 bases; unmatched junction bases: 5. The CDR3 sequence is 13 residues long. Per the germline V gene, CDR1 is ENHRY and CDR2 is SYGVKD. The CDR3 sequence: CAIATGPNSPLHF. For the CDR3, the DNA is TGTGCCATTGCGACAGGGCCTAATTCACCCCTCCACTTT.

The chain recombines TRBV28 with TRBJ2-5; 7 nucleotides line up with TRBD1. The germline V gene has CDR1 MDHEN and CDR2 SYDVKM. With 1 base clipped from V and 4 bases from J, the junction kept 3 bases outside the gene matches. The CDR3 sequence is 14 residues long. This CDR3 is CASSLFGTVETQYF. DNA of the CDR3: TGTGCCAGCAGTTTATTCGGGACAGTAGAGACCCAGTACTTC. Full variable domain (rest looked up from reference TRBV28 and TRBJ2-5): DVKVTQSSRYLVKRTGEKVFLECVQDMDHENMFWYRQDPGLGLRLIYFSYDVKMKEKGDIPEGYSVSREKKERFSLILESASTNQTSMYLCASSLFGTVETQYFGPGTRLLVL.

In its sample, this clone was seen a few times. V gene TRBV7-9 combines with J gene TRBJ2-1, with D possibly TRBD2 on 6 matching bases. The CDR3 extends over 15 amino acids. Germline CDR1 SEHNR, CDR2 FQNEAQ (reference sequence). V was trimmed by 5 bases and J by 5 bases, leaving 16 bases between them. The CDR3 sequence is CASSAGKGIHNEQFF. CDR3 bases: TGTGCCAGCAGCGCGGGGAAGGGCATCCACAATGAGCAGTTCTTC.

The V call is TRBV10-2, the J call TRBJ1-3; 7 nucleotides align to TRBD1. J gave up 0 bases and V 1 base, and 0 bases lay outside the gene matches. Germline V gene lookup returns CDR1 WSHSY and CDR2 SAAADI. This CDR3 contains 15 residues. The CDR3 nucleotides are TGCGCCAGCAGTGAGTGGACAGGCTCTGGAAACACCATATATTTT. As protein: CASSEWTGSGNTIYF.

This chain connects TRBV5-1 to TRBJ1-1; 10 bases match TRBD1. This CDR3 is built from 14 residues. The germline V gene has CDR1 SGHRS and CDR2 YFSETQ. J gave up 7 bases and V 1 base, and 4 bases lay outside the gene matches. The DNA for the CDR3 is TGCGCCAGCAGCTTGCTTGGGACAGGGGTTGAAGCTTTCTTT. It translates to CASSLLGTGVEAFF.

The chain uses TRBV6-5 and TRBJ2-5, with 8 bases aligning to TRBD2. Germline loops: CDR1 MNHEY, CDR2 SVGAGI. There are 12 residues in the CDR3. The J segment lost 5 bases and the V segment lost 6 bases, leaving 2 bases of the junction unmatched. CDR3 sequence: CASSASGETQYF. CDR3 DNA sequence: TGTGCCAGCAGCGCTAGCGGGGAGACCCAGTACTTC.

The V gene is TRBV15, the J gene TRBJ2-5; D not resolved. The V and J ends lost 6 bases and 0 bases respectively, with 8 bases between them. The CDR3 is 13 residues long. CDR1 LNHNV and CDR2 YYDKDF come from the germline V gene (reference sequence). This chain's CDR3 is CATSYEYQETQYF. CDR3 sequence (DNA): TGTGCCACCAGTTACGAGTACCAAGAGACCCAGTACTTC.

V and J are TRBV4-2 and TRBJ1-4, with 8 bases matching TRBD1. In germline, CDR1 is LGHNA, CDR2 YNFKEQ. V dropped 0 bases and J dropped 2; count of bases not matched to a gene: 2. The CDR3 has 16 residues. For the CDR3, the DNA is TGTGCCAGCAGCCAAGATTGGACAGGGACTAATGAAAAACTGTTTTTT. Protein sequence: CASSQDWTGTNEKLFF.

Turning to this clone: This CDR3 is also generated by other DNA sequences in the sample. This sequence joins TRBV1 and TRBJ2-1; the table's D call, TRBD2, has no DNA check behind it. TRBV1 is a listed pseudogene. The CDR3 length is 20 residues. CDR3 sequence: CTSTTIRLAGGQASKSEQFF. The DNA for the CDR3 is TGCACCAGCACCACGATTCGATTAGCGGGGGGGCAAGCGTCAAAAAGTGAGCAGTTCTTC.

On this clone itself: Other DNA sequences in the same sample also yield this CDR3. V usage is TRBV7-9 and J usage is TRBJ1-4; 7 bases align to TRBD1. The germline V gene encodes CDR1 SEHNR and CDR2 FQNEAQ (reference sequence). The CDR3 length is 14 residues. Losses at the gene ends were 1 base for V and 7 bases for J; bases not matched to a gene: 3. CDR3 nucleotide sequence: TGTGCCAGCAGCTTAGGACAGGGCGGTGAAAAACTGTTTTTT. Its translation is CASSLGQGGEKLFF.

This rearrangement joins TRBV9 to TRBJ2-1; 7 positions agree with TRBD1. V was clipped by 5 bases and J by 1 base; unmatched bases: 6. Germline V gives CDR1 SGDLS, CDR2 YYNGEE. The CDR3 extends over 15 amino acids. CDR3 sequence: CASSFLDRSYNEQFF. DNA of the CDR3: TGTGCCAGCAGTTTCCTGGACAGGTCCTACAATGAGCAGTTCTTC.

The genes are TRBV4-1 and TRBJ2-7, with TRBD1 identical over 8 bases. CDR1 is MGHRA, CDR2 YSYEKL, per germline. The V gene end was trimmed by 8 bases and the J gene end by 3 bases; junction bases not matched to a gene: 12. The CDR3 spans 15 residues. The CDR3, as DNA: TGCGCCAGCTCTAATCCGTCAGGGGGCGGCTACGAGCAGTACTTC. Translating gives CASSNPSGGGYEQYF.

This clone has just a few counts. This chain joins TRBV14 and TRBJ1-2; TRBD1 is a possible D gene (6 bases). CDR3 length: 14 amino acids. Germline lookup yields CDR1 SGHDN and CDR2 FVKESK. V lost 0 bases and J lost 6, with 11 bases in between. The CDR3 is CASSQEIQGHGYTF. The CDR3 coding sequence is TGTGCCAGCAGCCAAGAAATACAGGGACATGGCTACACCTTC.

This chain joins TRBV5-1 and TRBJ2-3; 7 nucleotides align to TRBD1. Germline CDR1 SGHRS, CDR2 YFSETQ. V shed 4 bases and J 1 base; nucleotides not matched to a gene: 12. The CDR3 is 17 amino acids. DNA for the CDR3: TGCGCCAGCAGCCCGTACCGACAGGGTCCAGGCACAGATACGCAGTATTTT. This codes for CASSPYRQGPGTDTQYF.

The gene calls are TRBV9 and TRBJ1-2; D is unresolved. CDR3 size: 14 residues. Germline assignment: CDR1 SGDLS and CDR2 YYNGEE. V gave up 4 bases and J gave up 3 bases, with 13 bases separating them. CDR3 DNA sequence: TGTGCCAGCAGCCATAATCGCGGGGACTATGGCTACACCTTC. Its protein is CASSHNRGDYGYTF.

The chain has TRBV11-2 and TRBJ2-3; D perhaps matches TRBD2 (6 bases). V lost 4 bases and J 0 bases, leaving 20 bases between the germline ends. CDR1 SGHAT and CDR2 FQNNGV come from the germline V gene. The CDR3 consists of 18 residues. The CDR3 spells CASSSGTRSWYSTDTQYF. The CDR3 DNA is TGTGCCAGCAGCTCGGGGACTCGCTCCTGGTATAGCACAGATACGCAGTATTTT.

This chain joins TRBV25-1 and TRBJ2-5, with D possibly TRBD1 on 5 matching bases. V gave up 6 bases and J gave up 5 bases, with 28 bases separating them. Germline V gene sequence: CDR1 MGHDK, CDR2 SYGVNS. This CDR3 is built from 18 residues. DNA for the CDR3: TGTGCCAGCAGCTTGGGGCCGGCAGGAGATTCTATTCTGGAGACCCAGTACTTC. Translated, it gives CASSLGPAGDSILETQYF.

The genes are TRBV6-5 and TRBJ1-3; 9 bases are shared with TRBD1. Trimming removed 6 bases from V and 1 base from J; junction bases left unmatched: 7. Germline CDR1 and CDR2: MNHEY and SVGAGI. There are 16 residues in the CDR3. The CDR3 sequence is CASSYRGLISGNTIYF. The DNA for the CDR3 is TGTGCCAGCAGCTACAGGGGGCTAATATCTGGAAACACCATATATTTT.

This clone was seen once. The chain carries TRBV11-1 and TRBJ2-7, with D possibly matching TRBD2 (5 bases). The CDR3 loop spans 14 amino acids. Germline V gene sequence: CDR1 SGHAT, CDR2 FQDESV (reference sequence). The V gene lost 5 bases and the J gene lost 2 bases, with 13 bases spanning the gap. The CDR3 here is CASSRSREAYEQYF. In nucleotides, the CDR3 is TGTGCCAGCAGCCGATCCCGGGAAGCCTACGAGCAGTACTTC.

This chain links TRBV18 with TRBJ2-3; 7 bases map to TRBD1. The CDR3 extends over 15 amino acids. Germline CDR1 reads KGHSH; CDR2 reads LQKENI. With V trimmed by 2 bases and J by 2 bases, 4 bases remained unmatched. Written as DNA, the CDR3 is TGTGCCAGCTCACCAAGGGGGCTGGCCACAGATACGCAGTATTTT. It yields the protein CASSPRGLATDTQYF.

V usage is TRBV5-1 and J usage is TRBJ2-2, with D tentatively TRBD1 (5 bases). The CDR3 has 17 residues. V was shortened by 5 bases and J by 7 bases, with 24 bases between the two germline ends. Per germline, CDR1 SGHRS and CDR2 YFSETQ. CDR3 sequence reads: CASSYQIQGFSGGELFF. The CDR3 coding sequence is TGCGCCAGCAGTTATCAAATTCAGGGATTTTCAGGCGGGGAGCTGTTTTTT.

The chain joins TRBV6-5 to TRBJ1-2; D is possibly TRBD1 (5 bases). The CDR3 extends over 12 amino acids. CDR1 is MNHEY and CDR2 is SVGAGI in the germline V gene. V was cut by 5 bases and J by 8 bases, with 12 bases left in between. The CDR3: CASSPGGEGYTF. CDR3 coding DNA: TGTGCCAGCAGTCCCGGGGGGGAAGGCTACACCTTC.

The chain couples TRBV28 to TRBJ1-2; D may be TRBD1 (6 bases). The CDR3 consists of 18 residues. The germline gives CDR1 MDHEN, CDR2 SYDVKM. The V gene lost 5 bases and the J gene lost 4 bases, with 26 bases spanning the gap. Written as DNA, the CDR3 is TGTGCCAGCAGTCCCCACTGGGGGGGACAAGCCTTCGCCTATGGCTACACCTTC. This encodes CASSPHWGGQAFAYGYTF.

The chain is built from TRBV5-1 and TRBJ2-5, with 7 bases that match TRBD2. The junction had 7 bases not matched to a gene; V was cut back by 4 bases and J by 1 base. This CDR3 region has 15 residues. Per the germline V gene, CDR1 is SGHRS and CDR2 is YFSETQ. This CDR3 reads CASSTGTGGQETQYF. CDR3 DNA sequence: TGCGCCAGCAGCACCGGGACGGGAGGCCAAGAGACCCAGTACTTC.

This clone was observed a few times. The V gene is TRBV18, the J gene TRBJ1-2; D not certain. This CDR3 is built from 16 residues. Trimming cost V 6 bases and J 3 bases, with 20 bases left between them. Germline-derived CDR1 and CDR2 are KGHSH and LQKENI. The CDR3 reads CASSPLRVRGDYGYTF. DNA for the CDR3: TGTGCCAGCTCTCCCTTGAGGGTGCGTGGAGACTATGGCTACACCTTC.

This chain joins TRBV27 and TRBJ1-2; D gene ambiguous. Per germline, CDR1 MNHEY and CDR2 SMNVEV (reference sequence). The ends were cut back, 6 bases at V and 3 bases at J, with 11 bases in the middle. The CDR3 is 13 amino acids. The CDR3 DNA reads as TGTGCCAGCAGGCCCGGGGAGGACTATGGCTACACCTTC. Translated, it gives CASRPGEDYGYTF.

The V call is TRBV7-2, the J call TRBJ2-5; D unclear. The J call is doubtful: the DNA matches TRBJ2-7 better. Germline CDR1 and CDR2: SGHTA and FQGNSA. This CDR3 contains 12 residues. The CDR3 sequence: CASSSYSYEQYF. The CDR3 coding sequence is TGTGCCAGCAGCTCCTACTCCTACGAGCAGTACTTC.

This clone has just one count. V is TRBV6-1 and J is TRBJ1-4; D gene unclear. The germline V gene encodes CDR1 MNHNS and CDR2 SASEGT. Between the trimmed V and J ends, which lost 6 bases and 0 bases, there was a span of 11 bases. The CDR3 consists of 15 residues. The CDR3 protein is CASRRHLATNEKLFF. The CDR3 DNA follows: TGTGCCAGCAGGAGGCACCTTGCAACTAATGAAAAACTGTTTTTT.

The CDR3 spells CASSLRQGASTDTQYF. The CDR3 DNA is TGTGCCAGCAGCCTTCGACAGGGGGCAAGCACAGATACGCAGTATTTT. The chain joins TRBV11-1 to TRBJ2-3; 10 nucleotides align to TRBD1. J was trimmed by 0 bases and V by 5 bases; bases with no gene match: 5. Germline lookup yields CDR1 SGHAT and CDR2 FQDESV (reference sequence). The CDR3 spans 16 residues.